This T cell receptor beta chain was identified in a study of T cell responses to AZD1222 COVID-19 vaccine. Study results and caveats: Once two AZD1222 doses were given, Spike-specific TCR breadth and depth went up. There were repertoire samples only from the period after the peak T cell response.

CDR3 length: 15 residues. V lost 3 bases to trimming and J lost 4 bases; unmatched junction nucleotides: 6. Germline CDR1 SGHTA, CDR2 FQGNSA. The table came from immunoSEQ multiplex PCR; TCRdb's copy has only in-frame clones and leaves some out. The sample has 90,000 to 120,000 clones; around 90% are singletons. Points on this clone: Antigen unknown.

This clonotype was obtained from an adult in good health. The source material was peripheral blood, sampled on day 0 of AZD1222 vaccination. V usage is TRBV7-2 and J usage is TRBJ2-1, with 7 bases fitting TRBD2. The CDR3 coding sequence is TGTGCCAGCAGCTTCGGCGGGGGACCTTACAATGAGCAGTTCTTC. It encodes CASSFGGGPYNEQFF.